This T cell receptor (beta chain) was profiled in a study of vaccination and CD4 T cells after COVID-19. In the case of this clonotype: The antigen is undetermined.

As for treatment: approximately 11-day PBMC culture with coronavirus spike peptide pools or control peptides (ViraFEST assay). Sequencing of DNA taken from cultured CD4+ T cells relied on the Oncomine TCR Beta short-read assay. TCRdb fed the PCR reads into MiXCR, producing one record per CDR3 protein. The sample lists around 6,000 distinct CDR3 sequences, 15% to 20% seen once, with around 20% in the top ten. This sequence originates from a human donor who had recovered from COVID-19. Material: CD4+ T cells from blood, cultured in vitro.

CDR3 region: CASNQRTGNTIYF. The CDR3 region has the DNA TGTGCCAGCAACCAAAGGACAGGGAACACCATATATTTT. The chain employs TRBV11-2 and TRBJ1-3, with 8 bases identical to TRBD1. The CDR3 contains 13 residues. The V and J ends lost 7 bases and 7 bases, in that order; junction bases with no gene match: 6. Germline V CDR1 and CDR2: SGHAT, FQNNGV.